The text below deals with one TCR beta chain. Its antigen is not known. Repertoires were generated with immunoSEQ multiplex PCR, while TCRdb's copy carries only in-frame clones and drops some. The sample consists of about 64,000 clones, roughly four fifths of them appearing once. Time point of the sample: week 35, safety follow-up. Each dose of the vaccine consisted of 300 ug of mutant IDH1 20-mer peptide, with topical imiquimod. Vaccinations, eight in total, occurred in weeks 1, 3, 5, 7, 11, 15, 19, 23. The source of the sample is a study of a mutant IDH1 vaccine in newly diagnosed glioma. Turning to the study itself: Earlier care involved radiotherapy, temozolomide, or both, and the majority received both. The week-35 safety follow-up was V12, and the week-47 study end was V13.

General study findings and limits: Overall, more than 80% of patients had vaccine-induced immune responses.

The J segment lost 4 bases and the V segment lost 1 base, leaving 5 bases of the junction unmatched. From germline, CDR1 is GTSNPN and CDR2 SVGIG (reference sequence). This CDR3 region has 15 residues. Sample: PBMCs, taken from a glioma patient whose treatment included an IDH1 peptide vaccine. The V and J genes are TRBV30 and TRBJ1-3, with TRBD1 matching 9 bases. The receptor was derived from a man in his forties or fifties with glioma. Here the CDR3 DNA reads TGTGCCTGGAGTGGCAACAGGGGGCCCGGAAACACCATATATTTT. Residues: CAWSGNRGPGNTIYF.